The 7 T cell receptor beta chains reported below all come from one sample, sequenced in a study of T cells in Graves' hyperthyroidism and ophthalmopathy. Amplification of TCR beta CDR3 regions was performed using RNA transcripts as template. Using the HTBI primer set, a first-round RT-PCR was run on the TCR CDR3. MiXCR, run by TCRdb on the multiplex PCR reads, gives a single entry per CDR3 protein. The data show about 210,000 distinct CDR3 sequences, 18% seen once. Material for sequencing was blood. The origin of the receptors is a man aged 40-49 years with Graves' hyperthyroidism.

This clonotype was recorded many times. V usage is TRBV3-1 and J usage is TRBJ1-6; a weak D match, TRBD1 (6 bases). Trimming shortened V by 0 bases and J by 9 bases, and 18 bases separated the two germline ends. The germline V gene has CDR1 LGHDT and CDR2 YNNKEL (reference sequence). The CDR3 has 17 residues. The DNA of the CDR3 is TGTGCCAGCAGCCAAGAGGGGGGGCGTCGGGCCTTTTCACCCCTCCACTTT. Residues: CASSQEGGRRAFSPLHF.

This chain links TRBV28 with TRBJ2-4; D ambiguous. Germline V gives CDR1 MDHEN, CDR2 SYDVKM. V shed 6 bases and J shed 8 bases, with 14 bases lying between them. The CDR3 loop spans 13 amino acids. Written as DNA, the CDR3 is TGTGCCAGCAGCTTGGTGGCTGGGGACATTCAGTACTTC. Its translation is CASSLVAGDIQYF.

DNA for the CDR3: TGCAGTAAAATGGTTGGGACAGATACGCAGTATTTT. This encodes CSKMVGTDTQYF. This chain links TRBV20-1 with TRBJ2-3; no firm D call. The germline V gene has CDR1 DFQATT and CDR2 SNEGSKA (reference sequence). V was trimmed by 8 bases and J by 3 bases, leaving 12 bases between them. This CDR3 comprises 12 residues.

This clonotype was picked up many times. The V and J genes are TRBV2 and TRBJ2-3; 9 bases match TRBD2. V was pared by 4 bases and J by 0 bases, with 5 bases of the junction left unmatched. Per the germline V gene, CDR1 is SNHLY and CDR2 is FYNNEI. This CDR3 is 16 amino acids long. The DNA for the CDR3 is TGTGCCAGCAGTGTCAGCGGGGGGACTAGCACAGATACGCAGTATTTT. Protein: CASSVSGGTSTDTQYF.

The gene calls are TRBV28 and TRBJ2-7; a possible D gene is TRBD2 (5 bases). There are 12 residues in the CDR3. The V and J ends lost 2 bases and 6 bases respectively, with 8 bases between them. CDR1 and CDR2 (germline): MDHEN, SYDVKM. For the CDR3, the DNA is TGTGCCAGCAGTTTAAAGCTAGCCGAGCAGTACTTC. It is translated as CASSLKLAEQYF.

The CDR3 protein is CASSQEARTQQQYF. The CDR3 coding sequence is TGCGCCAGCAGCCAAGAAGCACGTACGCAGCAGCAGTATTTT. This chain connects TRBV4-1 to TRBJ2-3; D remains unclear. Germline assignment: CDR1 MGHRA and CDR2 YSYEKL. The CDR3 is made up of 14 amino acids. V dropped 0 bases and J dropped 11 bases, with 15 bases sitting between them.

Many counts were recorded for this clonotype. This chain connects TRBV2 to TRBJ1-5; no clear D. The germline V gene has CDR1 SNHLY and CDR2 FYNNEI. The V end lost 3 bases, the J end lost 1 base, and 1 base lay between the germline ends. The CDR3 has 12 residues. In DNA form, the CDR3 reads TGTGCCAGCAGTGACAGCAATCAGCCCCAGCATTTT. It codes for CASSDSNQPQHF.